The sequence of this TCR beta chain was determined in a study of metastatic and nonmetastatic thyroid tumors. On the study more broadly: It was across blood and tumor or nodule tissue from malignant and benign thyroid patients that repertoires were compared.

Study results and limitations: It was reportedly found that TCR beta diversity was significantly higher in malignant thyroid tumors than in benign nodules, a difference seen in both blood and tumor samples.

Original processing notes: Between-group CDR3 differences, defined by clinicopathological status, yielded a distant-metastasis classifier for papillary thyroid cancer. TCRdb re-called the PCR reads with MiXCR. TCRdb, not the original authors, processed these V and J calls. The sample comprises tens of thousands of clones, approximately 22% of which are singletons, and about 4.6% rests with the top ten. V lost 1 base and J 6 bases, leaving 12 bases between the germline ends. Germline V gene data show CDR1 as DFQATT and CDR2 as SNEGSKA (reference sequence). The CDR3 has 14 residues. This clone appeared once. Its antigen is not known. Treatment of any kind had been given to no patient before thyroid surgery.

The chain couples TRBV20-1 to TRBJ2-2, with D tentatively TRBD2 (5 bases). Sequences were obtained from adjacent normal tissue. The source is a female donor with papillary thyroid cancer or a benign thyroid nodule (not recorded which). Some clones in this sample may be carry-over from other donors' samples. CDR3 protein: CSARGSGWPGELFF. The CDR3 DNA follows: TGCAGTGCTAGAGGATCGGGATGGCCCGGGGAGCTGTTTTTT.